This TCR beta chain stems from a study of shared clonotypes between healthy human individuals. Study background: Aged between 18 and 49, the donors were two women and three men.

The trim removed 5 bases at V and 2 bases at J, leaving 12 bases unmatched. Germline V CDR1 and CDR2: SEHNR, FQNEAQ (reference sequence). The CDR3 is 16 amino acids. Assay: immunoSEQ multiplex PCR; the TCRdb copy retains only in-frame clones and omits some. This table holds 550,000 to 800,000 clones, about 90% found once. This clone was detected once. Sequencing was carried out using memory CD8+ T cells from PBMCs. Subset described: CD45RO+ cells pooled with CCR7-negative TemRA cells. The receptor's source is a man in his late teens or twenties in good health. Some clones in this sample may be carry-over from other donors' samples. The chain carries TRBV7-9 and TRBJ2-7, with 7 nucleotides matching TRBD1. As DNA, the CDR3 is TGTGCCAGCAGCCACGAAGGGGGCTTTTCCACCTACGAGCAGTACTTC. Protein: CASSHEGGFSTYEQYF.